This T cell receptor (beta chain) was sequenced in a study of cytomegalovirus exposure and HLA in healthy donors. General observations from the study: Presence/absence analyses treated sequencing depth as roughly uniform across donors. Association of 17,000 or so TCR beta sequences with HLA alleles was found at 0.05 false discovery rate in a later analysis. According to reports, the classifier identified cytomegalovirus status with high specificity and sensitivity.

A word on this clone: Its antigen is unknown.

The PCR ran on 60 Vbeta and 13 Jbeta primers. Here immunoSEQ multiplex PCR was the method, and the copy in TCRdb shows in-frame clones only, minus some. The sample shows 100,000 to 150,000 clones, roughly 82% of them seen only once. Germline assignment: CDR1 MNHEY and CDR2 SVGAGI. V was cut by 6 bases and J by 2 bases, with 11 bases left in between. The CDR3 spans 13 residues. J is TRBJ2-7 and V is TRBV6-5; D might be TRBD1 (5 bases). This receptor was identified in a young woman in good health and CMV-seropositive. The sequenced material came from PBMCs. Here the CDR3 reads CASRQETPYEQYF. The CDR3 nucleotides read TGTGCCAGCAGACAGGAGACCCCCTACGAGCAGTACTTC.